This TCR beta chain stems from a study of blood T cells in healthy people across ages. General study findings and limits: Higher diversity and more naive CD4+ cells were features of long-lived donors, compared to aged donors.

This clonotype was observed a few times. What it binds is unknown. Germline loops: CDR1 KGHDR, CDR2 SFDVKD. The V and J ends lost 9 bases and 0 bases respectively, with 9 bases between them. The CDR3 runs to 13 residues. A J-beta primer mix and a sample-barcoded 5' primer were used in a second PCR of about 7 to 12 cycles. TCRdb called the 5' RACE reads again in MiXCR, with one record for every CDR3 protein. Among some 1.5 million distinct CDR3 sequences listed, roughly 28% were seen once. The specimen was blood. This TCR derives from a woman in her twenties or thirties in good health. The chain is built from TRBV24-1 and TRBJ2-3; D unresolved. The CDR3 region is CATRAASTDTQYF. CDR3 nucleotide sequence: TGTGCCACCCGGGCCGCTAGCACAGATACGCAGTATTTT.